The entry below gives a single T cell receptor beta chain sequence along with its context. The antigen remains unidentified. A library of TCRbeta sequences, prepared with unique molecular identifiers, was generated. MiXCR, run by TCRdb on the PCR reads, gives a single entry per CDR3 protein. The top ten clones hold roughly 9.8% of a sample with 250,000 to 350,000 distinct CDR3 sequences, about a quarter of them seen once. The sample originates from a study of T-cell reconstitution after alpha-beta-depleted transplantation in children. Study-level results: The study traced high day-60 TCRbeta diversity in some patients to surviving recipient T cells and thymic progenitors.

The CDR3 sequence is 15 residues long. Germline CDR1 reads MNHEY; CDR2 reads SVGAGI. Trimming cost V 0 bases and J 2 bases, with 11 bases left between them. The sample here was PBMCs, mostly from graft donor cells, taken 180 days after TCRalphabeta/CD19-depleted stem cell transplant. This sequence originates from a male patient under 18 who had a stem cell transplant for acute lymphoblastic leukemia, so the T cells may come from the graft donor. The chain links TRBV6-5 to TRBJ2-7; unclear D gene. The CDR3 DNA reads TGTGCCAGCAGTTACTCGCCCGGGTCCACCTACGAGCAGTACTTC. Amino acid sequence: CASSYSPGSTYEQYF.